The rows below give T cell receptor beta chains drawn from one sample of a study of T cell repertoires in cytomegalovirus infection. TCRdb recomputed calls from the reads with MiXCR, one row per CDR3 protein. The top ten hold more than 2.5% of the sample, which has some 680,000 distinct CDR3 sequences, approximately 34% seen once. Sequenced sample: PBMCs. The receptors were gathered from a human donor in good health (CMV status not recorded). Some clones in this sample may be carry-over from other donors' samples. Each CDR3 is given with its conserved first and last residue. A D gene is named only where the DNA matches it firmly. Not all rows give a size; the values are once, few, many and, for expanded clones, a class.

cdr3_aa,cdr3_nt,clone_size,j_call,v_call,d_call
CAISESLVGPDTQYF,TGTGCCATCAGTGAGTCGTTAGTTGGCCCAGATACGCAGTATTTT,few,TRBJ2-3,TRBV10-3,.
CSARSAGRNYNEQFF,TGCAGTGCTAGATCTGCGGGACGCAACTACAATGAGCAGTTCTTC,few,TRBJ2-1,TRBV20-1,.
CASSYHSGQGPKEVGYGYTF,TGTGCCAGCAGTTACCACTCAGGACAGGGGCCTAAGGAGGTGGGCTATGGCTACACCTTC,.,TRBJ1-2,TRBV6-6,TRBD1
CASTSPTGRGGQPQHF,TGTGCCAGCACCTCTCCCACAGGGAGGGGAGGGCAGCCCCAGCATTTT,.,TRBJ1-5,TRBV6-6,.
CASSGSRSGAYEQYF,TGTGCCAGCAGTGGGTCTCGTTCCGGCGCCTACGAGCAGTACTTC,.,TRBJ2-7,TRBV2,.
CASSYSWVAGGQPQHF,TGTGCCAGCAGTTACTCCTGGGTAGCAGGAGGTCAGCCCCAGCATTTT,.,TRBJ1-5,TRBV6-2/TRBV6-3,.
CSARDRPGTSDTGGGTDTQYF,TGCAGTGCTAGGGATAGGCCTGGGACTAGCGATACTGGGGGGGGCACAGATACGCAGTATTTT,few,TRBJ2-3,TRBV20-1,TRBD2
CASRRQGASEQYF,TGTGCCAGCAGAAGACAGGGCGCAAGCGAGCAGTACTTC,few,TRBJ2-7,TRBV6-1,TRBD1
CASSSDQAPSSGANVLTF,TGTGCCAGCAGTTCTGACCAGGCGCCTAGCTCTGGGGCCAACGTCCTGACTTTC,.,TRBJ2-6,TRBV28,.
CASSFPGQISGANVLTF,TGTGCCAGCAGCTTTCCGGGACAGATCTCTGGTGCCAACGTCCTGACTTTC,.,TRBJ2-6,TRBV7-2,TRBD1
CASRGTEAFF,TGTGCCAGTAGGGGCACTGAAGCTTTCTTT,many,TRBJ1-1,TRBV4-1,.
CASSLGQMGHGNTIYF,TGTGCCAGCAGCCTCGGACAAATGGGGCATGGAAACACCATATATTTT,.,TRBJ1-3,TRBV12-3/TRBV12-4,.
CASRLDRGGTEAFF,TGTGCCAGCAGGTTAGACAGGGGAGGGACTGAAGCTTTCTTT,many,TRBJ1-1,TRBV7-2,TRBD1
CASSFRTGVGQPQHF,TGTGCCAGCAGCTTCCGGACAGGGGTTGGTCAGCCCCAGCATTTT,few,TRBJ1-5,TRBV5-8,TRBD1
CASSPGQGARGNTGELFF,TGTGCCAGCAGCCCGGGACAGGGGGCGAGGGGGAACACCGGGGAGCTGTTTTTT,.,TRBJ2-2,TRBV7-9,TRBD1
CASSWVAGVETQYF,TGTGCCAGTAGTTGGGTAGCGGGAGTTGAGACCCAGTACTTC,.,TRBJ2-5,TRBV19,TRBD2
CASSLGFLATGNTGELFF,TGTGCCAGCAGCTTAGGGTTCCTTGCTACCGGCAACACCGGGGAGCTGTTTTTT,.,TRBJ2-2,TRBV7-2,.